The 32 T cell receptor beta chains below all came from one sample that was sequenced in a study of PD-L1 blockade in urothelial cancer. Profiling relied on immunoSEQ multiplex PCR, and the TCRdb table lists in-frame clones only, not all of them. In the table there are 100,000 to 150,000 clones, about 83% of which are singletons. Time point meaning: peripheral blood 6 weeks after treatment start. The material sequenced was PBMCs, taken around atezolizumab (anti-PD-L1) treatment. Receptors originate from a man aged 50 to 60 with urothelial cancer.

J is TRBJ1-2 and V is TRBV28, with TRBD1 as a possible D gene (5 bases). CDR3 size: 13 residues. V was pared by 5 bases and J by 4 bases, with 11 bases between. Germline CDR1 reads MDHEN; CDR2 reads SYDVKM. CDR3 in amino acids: CASSTLTVYGYTF. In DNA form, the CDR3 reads TGTGCCAGCAGTACCCTGACAGTCTATGGCTACACCTTC.

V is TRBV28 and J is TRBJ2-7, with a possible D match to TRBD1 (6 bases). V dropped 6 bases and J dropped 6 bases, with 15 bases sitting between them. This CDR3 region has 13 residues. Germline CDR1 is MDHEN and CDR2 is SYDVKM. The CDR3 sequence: CASRQQGPREQYF. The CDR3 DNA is TGTGCCAGCAGACAACAGGGCCCTCGCGAGCAGTACTTC.

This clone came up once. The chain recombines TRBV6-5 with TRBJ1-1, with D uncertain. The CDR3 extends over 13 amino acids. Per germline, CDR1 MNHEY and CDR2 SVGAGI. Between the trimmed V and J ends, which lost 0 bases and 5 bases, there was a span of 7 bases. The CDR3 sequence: CASSYSRGTEAFF. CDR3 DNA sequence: TGTGCCAGCAGTTACTCTAGAGGGACTGAAGCTTTCTTT.

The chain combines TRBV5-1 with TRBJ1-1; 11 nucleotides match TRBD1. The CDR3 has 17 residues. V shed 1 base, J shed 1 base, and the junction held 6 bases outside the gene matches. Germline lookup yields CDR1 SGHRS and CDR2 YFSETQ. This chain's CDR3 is CASSLLGQGARNTEAFF. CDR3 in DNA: TGCGCCAGCAGCTTGTTAGGACAGGGGGCCAGGAACACTGAAGCTTTCTTT.

For the CDR3, the DNA is TGTGCCAGCAGGATCGGTCCGGCGGGAGGCTCCTACGAGCAGTACTTC. The encoded protein is CASRIGPAGGSYEQYF. The gene calls are TRBV2 and TRBJ2-7; TRBD2 agrees at 8 bases. The CDR3 length is 16 residues. The J segment lost 0 bases and the V segment lost 6 bases, leaving 10 bases of the junction unmatched. Germline V CDR1 and CDR2: SNHLY, FYNNEI. The complete variable domain, with remaining parts taken from reference TRBV2 and TRBJ2-7, reads EPEVTQTPSHQVTQMGQEVILRCVPISNHLYFYWYRQILGQKVEFLVSFYNNEISEKSEIFDDQFSVERPDGSNFTLKIRSTKLEDSAMYFCASRIGPAGGSYEQYFGPGTRLTVT.

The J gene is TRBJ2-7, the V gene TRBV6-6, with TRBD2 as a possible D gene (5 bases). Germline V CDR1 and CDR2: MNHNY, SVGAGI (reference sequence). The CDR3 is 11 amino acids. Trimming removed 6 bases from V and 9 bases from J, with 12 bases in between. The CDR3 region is CASRDSDSQYF. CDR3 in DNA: TGTGCCAGCAGGGACTCGGACTCGCAGTACTTC.

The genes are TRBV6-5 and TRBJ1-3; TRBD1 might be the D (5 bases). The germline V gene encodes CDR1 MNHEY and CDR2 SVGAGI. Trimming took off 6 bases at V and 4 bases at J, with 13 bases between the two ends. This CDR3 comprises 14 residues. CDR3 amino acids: CASSPETVGNTIYF. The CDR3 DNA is TGTGCCAGCAGCCCCGAGACAGTAGGAAACACCATATATTTT.

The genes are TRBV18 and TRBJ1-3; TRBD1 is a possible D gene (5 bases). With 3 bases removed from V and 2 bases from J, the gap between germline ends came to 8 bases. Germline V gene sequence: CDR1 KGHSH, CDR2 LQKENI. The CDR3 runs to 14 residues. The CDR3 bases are TGTGCCAGCTCACCCAGGGAAACTGGAAACACCATATATTTT. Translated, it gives CASSPRETGNTIYF.

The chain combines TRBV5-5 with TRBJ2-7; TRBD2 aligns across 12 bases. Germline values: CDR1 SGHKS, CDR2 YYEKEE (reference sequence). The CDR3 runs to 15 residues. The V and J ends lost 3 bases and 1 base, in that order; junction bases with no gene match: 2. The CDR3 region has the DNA TGTGCCAGCAGCTCAGGACTAGCGGGATCCTACGAGCAGTACTTC. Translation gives CASSSGLAGSYEQYF. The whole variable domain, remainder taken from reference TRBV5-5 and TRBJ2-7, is DAGVTQSPTHLIKTRGQQVTLRCSPISGHKSVSWYQQVLGQGPQFIFQYYEKEERGRGNFPDRFSARQFPNYSSELNVNALLLGDSALYLCASSSGLAGSYEQYFGPGTRLTVT.

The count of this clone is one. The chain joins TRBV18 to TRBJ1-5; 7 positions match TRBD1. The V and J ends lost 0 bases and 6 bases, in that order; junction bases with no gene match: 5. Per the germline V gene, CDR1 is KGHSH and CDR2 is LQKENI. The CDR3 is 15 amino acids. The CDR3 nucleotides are TGTGCCAGCTCACCACCGGGTAGGGGGCCTCAGCCCCAGCATTTT. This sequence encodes CASSPPGRGPQPQHF.

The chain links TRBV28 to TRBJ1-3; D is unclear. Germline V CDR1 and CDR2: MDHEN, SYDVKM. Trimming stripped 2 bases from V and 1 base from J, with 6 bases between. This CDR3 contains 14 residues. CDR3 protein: CASSLLPSGNTIYF. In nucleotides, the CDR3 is TGTGCCAGCAGTTTACTCCCTTCTGGAAACACCATATATTTT.

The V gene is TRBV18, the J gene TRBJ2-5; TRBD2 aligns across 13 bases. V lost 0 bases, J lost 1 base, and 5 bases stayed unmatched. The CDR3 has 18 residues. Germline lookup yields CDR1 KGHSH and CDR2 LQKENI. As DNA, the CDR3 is TGTGCCAGCTCACCACCTGCGGGACTAGCGGGACCCCAAGAGACCCAGTACTTC. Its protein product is CASSPPAGLAGPQETQYF.

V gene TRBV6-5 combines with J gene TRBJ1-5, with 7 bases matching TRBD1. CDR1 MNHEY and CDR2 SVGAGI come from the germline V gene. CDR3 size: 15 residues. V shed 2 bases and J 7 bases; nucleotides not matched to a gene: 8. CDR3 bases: TGTGCCAGCAGTTACCCAGACAGGGTAGGCCAGCCCCAGCATTTT. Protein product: CASSYPDRVGQPQHF.

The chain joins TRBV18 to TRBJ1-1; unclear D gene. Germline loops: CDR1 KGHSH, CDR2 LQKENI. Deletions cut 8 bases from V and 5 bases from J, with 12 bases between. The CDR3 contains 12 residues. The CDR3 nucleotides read TGTGCCAGCGCGATGATGGAGACTGAAGCTTTCTTT. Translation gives CASAMMETEAFF.

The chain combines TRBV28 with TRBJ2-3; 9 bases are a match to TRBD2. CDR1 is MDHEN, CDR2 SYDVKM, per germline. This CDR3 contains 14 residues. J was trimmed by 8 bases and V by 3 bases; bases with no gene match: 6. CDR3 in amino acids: CASSFIAGVTTQYF. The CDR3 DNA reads TGTGCCAGCAGTTTCATAGCGGGAGTGACTACGCAGTATTTT.

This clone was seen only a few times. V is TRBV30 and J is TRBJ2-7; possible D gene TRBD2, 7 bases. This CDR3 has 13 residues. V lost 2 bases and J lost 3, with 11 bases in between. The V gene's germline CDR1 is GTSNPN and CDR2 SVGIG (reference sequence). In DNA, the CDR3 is TGTGCCTGGAGTCCGGGGGGCTACTACGAGCAGTACTTC. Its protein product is CAWSPGGYYEQYF.

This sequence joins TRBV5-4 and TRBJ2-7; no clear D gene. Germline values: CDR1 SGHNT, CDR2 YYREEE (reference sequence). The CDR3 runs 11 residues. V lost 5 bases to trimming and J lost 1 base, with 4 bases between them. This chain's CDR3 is CASSTSYEQYF. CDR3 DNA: TGTGCCAGCAGTACATCCTACGAGCAGTACTTC.

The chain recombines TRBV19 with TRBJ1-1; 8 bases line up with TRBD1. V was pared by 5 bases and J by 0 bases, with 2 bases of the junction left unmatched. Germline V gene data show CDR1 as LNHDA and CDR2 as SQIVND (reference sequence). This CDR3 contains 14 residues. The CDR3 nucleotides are TGTGCCAGTAGTCGACAGGGGATGAACACTGAAGCTTTCTTT. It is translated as CASSRQGMNTEAFF.

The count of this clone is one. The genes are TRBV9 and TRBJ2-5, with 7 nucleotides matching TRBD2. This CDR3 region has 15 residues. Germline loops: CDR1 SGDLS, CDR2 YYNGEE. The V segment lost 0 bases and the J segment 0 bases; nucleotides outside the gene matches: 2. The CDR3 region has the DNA TGTGCCAGCAGCGTAGGAGCGGGAAACCAAGAGACCCAGTACTTC. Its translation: CASSVGAGNQETQYF.

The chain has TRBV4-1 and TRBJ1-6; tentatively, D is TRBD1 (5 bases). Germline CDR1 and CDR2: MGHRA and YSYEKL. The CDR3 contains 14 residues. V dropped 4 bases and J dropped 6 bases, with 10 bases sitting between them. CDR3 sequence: CASSPGHFNSPLHF. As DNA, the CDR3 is TGCGCCAGCAGCCCAGGACATTTTAATTCACCCCTCCACTTT.

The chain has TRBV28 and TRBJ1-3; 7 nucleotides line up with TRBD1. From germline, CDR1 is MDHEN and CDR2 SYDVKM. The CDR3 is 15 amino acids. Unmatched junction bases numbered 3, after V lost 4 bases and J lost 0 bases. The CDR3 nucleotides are TGTGCCAGCAGTTCCCCAGGGGGCTCTGGAAACACCATATATTTT. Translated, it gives CASSSPGGSGNTIYF.

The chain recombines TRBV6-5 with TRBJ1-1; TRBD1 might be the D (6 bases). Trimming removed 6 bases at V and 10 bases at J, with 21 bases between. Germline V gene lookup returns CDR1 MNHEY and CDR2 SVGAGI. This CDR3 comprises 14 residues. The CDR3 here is CASSPDRAIVGAFF. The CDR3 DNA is TGTGCCAGCAGCCCGGACAGAGCGATTGTAGGAGCTTTCTTT.

As DNA, the CDR3 is TGTGCCAGCAGTTTCCGCCAAGCGGGAGGAGGGCGTAACAATGAGCAGTTCTTC. Translated: CASSFRQAGGGRNNEQFF. The chain uses TRBV27 and TRBJ2-1; 9 bases agree with TRBD2. Looked up from germline, CDR1 is MNHEY and CDR2 is SMNVEV (reference sequence). The CDR3 is 18 residues long. Trimming at V came to 3 bases and at J to 5 bases, leaving 14 bases not matched to a gene.

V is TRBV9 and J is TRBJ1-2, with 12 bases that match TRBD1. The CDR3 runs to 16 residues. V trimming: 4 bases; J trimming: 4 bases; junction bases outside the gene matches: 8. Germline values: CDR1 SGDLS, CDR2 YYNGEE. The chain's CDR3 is CASSPSGTGGVYGYTF. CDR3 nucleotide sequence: TGTGCCAGCAGCCCCTCCGGGACAGGGGGCGTCTATGGCTACACCTTC.

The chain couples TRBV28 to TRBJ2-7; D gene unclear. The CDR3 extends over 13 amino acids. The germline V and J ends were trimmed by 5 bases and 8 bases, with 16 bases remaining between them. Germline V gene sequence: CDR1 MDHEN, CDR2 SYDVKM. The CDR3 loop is CASSPKLGLKQYF. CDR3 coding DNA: TGTGCCAGCAGTCCTAAACTCGGGTTGAAGCAGTACTTC.

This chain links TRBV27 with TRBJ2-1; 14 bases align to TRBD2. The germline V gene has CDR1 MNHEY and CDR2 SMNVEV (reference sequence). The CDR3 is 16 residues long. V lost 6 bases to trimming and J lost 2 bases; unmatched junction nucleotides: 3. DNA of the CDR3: TGTGCCAGCAGGGGACTAGCGGGAGTCACCTACAATGAGCAGTTCTTC. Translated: CASRGLAGVTYNEQFF.

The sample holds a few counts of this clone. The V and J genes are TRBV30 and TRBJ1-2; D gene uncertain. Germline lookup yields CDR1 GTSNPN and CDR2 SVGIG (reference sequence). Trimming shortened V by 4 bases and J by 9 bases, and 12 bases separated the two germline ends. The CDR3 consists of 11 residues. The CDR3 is CAWTQIVRYTF. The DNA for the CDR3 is TGTGCCTGGACACAGATCGTCCGCTACACCTTC.

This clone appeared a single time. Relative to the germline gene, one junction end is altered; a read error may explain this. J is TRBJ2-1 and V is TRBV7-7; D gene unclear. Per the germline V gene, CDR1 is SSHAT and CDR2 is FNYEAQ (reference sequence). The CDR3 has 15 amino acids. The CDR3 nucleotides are TGTGCTAGCAGCCCCGACGCAGGTCGTTTGAATGAGCAGTTCTTC. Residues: CASSPDAGRLNEQFF.

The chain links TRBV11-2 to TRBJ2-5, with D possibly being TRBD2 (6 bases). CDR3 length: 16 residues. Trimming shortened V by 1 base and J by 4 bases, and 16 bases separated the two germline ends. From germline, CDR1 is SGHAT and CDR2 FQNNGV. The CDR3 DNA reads TGTGCCAGCAGCTTAGGACTAGAGGGAAGCGGAGAGACCCAGTACTTC. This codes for CASSLGLEGSGETQYF.

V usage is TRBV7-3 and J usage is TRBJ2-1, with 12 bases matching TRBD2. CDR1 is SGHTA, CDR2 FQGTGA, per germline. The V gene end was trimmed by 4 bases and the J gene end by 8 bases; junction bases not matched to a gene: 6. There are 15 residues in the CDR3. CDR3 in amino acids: CASSSGLAGVDEQFF. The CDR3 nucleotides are TGTGCCAGCAGCTCGGGACTAGCGGGTGTCGATGAGCAGTTCTTC.

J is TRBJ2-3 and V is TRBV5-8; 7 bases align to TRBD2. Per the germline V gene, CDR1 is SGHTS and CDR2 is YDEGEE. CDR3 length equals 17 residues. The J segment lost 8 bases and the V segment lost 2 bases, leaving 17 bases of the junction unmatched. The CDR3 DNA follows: TGTGCCAGCAGCTTCGCCATCTTAGCGGGCGGGAGAACTACGCAGTATTTT. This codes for CASSFAILAGGRTTQYF. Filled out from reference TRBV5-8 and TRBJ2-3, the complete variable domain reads EAGVTQSPTHLIKTRGQQATLRCSPISGHTSVYWYQQALGLGLQFLLWYDEGEERNRGNFPPRFSGRQFPNYSSELNVNALELEDSALYLCASSFAILAGGRTTQYFGPGTRLTVL.

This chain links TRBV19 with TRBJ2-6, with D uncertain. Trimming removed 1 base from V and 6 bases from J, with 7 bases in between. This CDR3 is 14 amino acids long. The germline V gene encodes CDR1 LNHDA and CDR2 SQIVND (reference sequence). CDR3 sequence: CASSIGGLANVLTF. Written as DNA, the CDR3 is TGTGCCAGTAGTATAGGAGGTCTGGCCAACGTCCTGACTTTC.